This TCR beta chain stems from a study of blood T cell repertoires in COVID-19. Whole-study context: Italy, Spain and the United States were the sources of the convalescent and acute COVID-19 samples.

In the original workflow: For nucleated cells, counts were estimated from reference gene primer amplification. The data were produced by immunoSEQ multiplex PCR, yet TCRdb's version contains in-frame clones alone and is incomplete. D and trimming were read from the DNA, whereas the V and J calls and clone size are those reported in that table. Among under 300,000 clones listed, less than 90% were seen once. What the recovered Cohort 3 donors had was two negative PCRs, clearance, or symptom resolution. This TCR came from a woman between 45 and 60 years old who had recovered from COVID-19. Sequencing used PBMCs or T cells enriched from blood (not recorded which).

CDR3 residues: CASSHRGGRLGELFF. In DNA, the CDR3 is TGTGCCAGCAGCCATCGGGGAGGTAGGCTCGGGGAGCTGTTTTTT. V usage is TRBV3-1 (or the pseudogene TRBV3-2) and J usage is TRBJ2-2; a possible D gene is TRBD2 (6 bases). Trimming took 3 bases from V and 7 from J, leaving 15 bases between them. CDR3 size: 15 residues. CDR1 and CDR2 (germline): LGHDT, YNNKEL (reference sequence).